What follows are 3 T cell receptor beta chains derived from one specimen sequenced in a study of blood T cell repertoires in COVID-19. Sequencing used immunoSEQ multiplex PCR; TCRdb keeps in-frame clones, though not all of them. Of fewer than 250,000 clones in the sample, about 80% are singletons; the top ten hold 6.9%. The sequenced sample was peripheral blood. The source of these receptors is a man between 60 and 75 years old with acute or convalescent COVID-19.

This chain connects TRBV3-1 (or the pseudogene TRBV3-2) to TRBJ2-3; D call uncertain. CDR1 and CDR2 from the germline V gene are LGHDT and YNNKEL (reference sequence). The length of the CDR3 is 13 residues. Trimming stripped 3 bases from V and 0 bases from J, with 4 bases between. This chain's CDR3 is CASSHVSTDTQYF. The CDR3 DNA reads TGTGCCAGCAGCCACGTTAGCACAGATACGCAGTATTTT.

The DNA for the CDR3 is TGTGCCAGTAGCAAAAGGTCAGGGATCGATGAGCAGTTCTTC. It translates to CASSKRSGIDEQFF. The rearrangement links TRBV19 to TRBJ2-1, with D possibly matching TRBD1 (5 bases). V lost 6 bases to trimming and J lost 8 bases, with 17 bases between them. There are 14 residues in the CDR3. Germline lookup yields CDR1 LNHDA and CDR2 SQIVND (reference sequence).

The chain couples TRBV25-1 to TRBJ2-1; D ambiguous. The ends were cut back, 4 bases at V and 5 bases at J, with 9 bases in the middle. Germline lookup yields CDR1 MGHDK and CDR2 SYGVNS. This CDR3 is 13 amino acids long. For the CDR3, the DNA is TGTGCCAGCAGTGTAAACTATAACAATGAGCAGTTCTTC. It is translated as CASSVNYNNEQFF.